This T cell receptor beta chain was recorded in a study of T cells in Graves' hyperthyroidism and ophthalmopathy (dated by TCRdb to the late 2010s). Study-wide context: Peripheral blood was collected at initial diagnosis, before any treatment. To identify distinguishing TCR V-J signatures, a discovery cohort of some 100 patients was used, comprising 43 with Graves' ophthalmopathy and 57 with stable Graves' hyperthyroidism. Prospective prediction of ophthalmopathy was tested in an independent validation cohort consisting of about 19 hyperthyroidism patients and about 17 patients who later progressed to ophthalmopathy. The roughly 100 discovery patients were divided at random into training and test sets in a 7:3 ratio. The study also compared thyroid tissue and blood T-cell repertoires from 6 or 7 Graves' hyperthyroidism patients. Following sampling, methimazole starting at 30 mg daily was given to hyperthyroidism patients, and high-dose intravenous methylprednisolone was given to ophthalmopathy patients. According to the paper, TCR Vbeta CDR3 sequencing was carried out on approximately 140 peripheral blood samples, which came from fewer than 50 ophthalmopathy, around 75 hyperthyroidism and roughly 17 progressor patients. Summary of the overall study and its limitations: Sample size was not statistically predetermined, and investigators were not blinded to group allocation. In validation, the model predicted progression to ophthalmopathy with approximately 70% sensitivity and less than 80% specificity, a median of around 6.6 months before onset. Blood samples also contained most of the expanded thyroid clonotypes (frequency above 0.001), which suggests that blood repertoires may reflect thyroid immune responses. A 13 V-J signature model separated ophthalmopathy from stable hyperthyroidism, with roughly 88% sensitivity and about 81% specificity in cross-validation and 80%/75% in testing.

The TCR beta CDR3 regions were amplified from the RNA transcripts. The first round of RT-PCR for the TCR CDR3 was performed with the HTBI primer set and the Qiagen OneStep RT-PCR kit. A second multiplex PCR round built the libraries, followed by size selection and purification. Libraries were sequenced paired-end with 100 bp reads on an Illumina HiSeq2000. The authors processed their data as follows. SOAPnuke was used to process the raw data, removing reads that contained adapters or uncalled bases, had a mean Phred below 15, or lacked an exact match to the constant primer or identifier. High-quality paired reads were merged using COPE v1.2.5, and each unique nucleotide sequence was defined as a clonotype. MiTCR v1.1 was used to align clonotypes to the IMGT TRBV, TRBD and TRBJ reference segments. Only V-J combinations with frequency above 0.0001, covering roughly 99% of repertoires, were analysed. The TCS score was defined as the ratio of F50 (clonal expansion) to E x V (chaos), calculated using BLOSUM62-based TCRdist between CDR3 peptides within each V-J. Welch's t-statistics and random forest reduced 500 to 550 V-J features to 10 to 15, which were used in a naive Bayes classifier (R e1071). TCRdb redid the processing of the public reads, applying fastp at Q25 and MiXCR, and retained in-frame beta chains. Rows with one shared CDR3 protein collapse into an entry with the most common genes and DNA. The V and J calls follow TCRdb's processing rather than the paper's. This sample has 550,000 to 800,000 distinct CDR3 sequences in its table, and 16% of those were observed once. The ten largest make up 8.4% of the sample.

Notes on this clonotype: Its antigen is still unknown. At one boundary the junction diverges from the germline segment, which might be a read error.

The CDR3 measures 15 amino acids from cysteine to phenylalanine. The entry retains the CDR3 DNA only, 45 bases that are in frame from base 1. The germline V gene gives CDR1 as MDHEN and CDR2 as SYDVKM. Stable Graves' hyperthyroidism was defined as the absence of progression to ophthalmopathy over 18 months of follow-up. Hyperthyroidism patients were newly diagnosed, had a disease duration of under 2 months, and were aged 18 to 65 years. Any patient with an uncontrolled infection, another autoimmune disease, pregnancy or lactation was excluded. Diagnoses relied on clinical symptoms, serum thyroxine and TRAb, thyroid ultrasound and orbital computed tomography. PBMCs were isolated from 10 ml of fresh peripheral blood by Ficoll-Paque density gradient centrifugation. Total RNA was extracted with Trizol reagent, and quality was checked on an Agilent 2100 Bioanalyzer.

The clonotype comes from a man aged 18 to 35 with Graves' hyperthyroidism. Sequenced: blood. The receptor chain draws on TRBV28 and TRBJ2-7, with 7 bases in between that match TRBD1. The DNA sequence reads TGTGCCAACAGTCCTGCGACAGGGAGCTCCTACGAGCAGTACTTC. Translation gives CANSPATGSSYEQYF.